Described below is a single T cell receptor (beta chain) sequence and its context. Antigen: not known. Researchers ran the PCR with 60 Vbeta and 13 Jbeta primers. Only in-frame clones appear in the TCRdb table, and some are missing; sequencing was by immunoSEQ multiplex PCR. Of some 140,000 clones in the sample, roughly 72% were seen once. Germline V gene lookup returns CDR1 SGDLS and CDR2 YYNGEE. V lost 4 bases and J lost 0, with 8 bases in between. The CDR3 contains 13 residues. The data stem from a study of cytomegalovirus exposure and HLA in healthy donors. About the study: Clustering assigned about 80% of the roughly 400 genotyped donors to the Caucasian-associated ancestry cluster.

Study-wide results and limits: With DRB1 most and HLA-C fewest, TCR association rates differed between HLA loci in a later analysis. Fewer than 20,000 TCR beta sequences were associated with HLA alleles at 0.05 false discovery rate in a later analysis. Some V segments could not be told apart, so they were left out, TRBV6-2 and TRBV6-3 among them.

The TCR originated in a man aged 25-45 years in good health and CMV-seronegative. The sequencing sample was made of PBMCs. The rearrangement links TRBV9 to TRBJ2-7, with a possible D match to TRBD1 (6 bases). CDR3 in DNA: TGTGCCAGCAGCCAGGACAGCTCCTACGAGCAGTACTTC. Amino acid sequence: CASSQDSSYEQYF.